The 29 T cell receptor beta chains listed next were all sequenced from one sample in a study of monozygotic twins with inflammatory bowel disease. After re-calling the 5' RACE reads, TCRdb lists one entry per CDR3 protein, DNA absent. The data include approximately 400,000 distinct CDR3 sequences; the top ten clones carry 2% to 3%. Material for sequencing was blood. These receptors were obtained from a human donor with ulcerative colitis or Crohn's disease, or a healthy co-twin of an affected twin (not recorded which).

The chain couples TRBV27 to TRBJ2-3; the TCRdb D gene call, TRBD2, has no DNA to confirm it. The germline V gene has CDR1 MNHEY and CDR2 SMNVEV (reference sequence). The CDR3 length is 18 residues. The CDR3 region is CASAILGDGTSGSYTQYF.

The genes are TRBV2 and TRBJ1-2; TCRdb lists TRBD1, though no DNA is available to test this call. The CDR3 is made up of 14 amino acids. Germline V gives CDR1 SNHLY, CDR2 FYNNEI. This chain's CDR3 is CASSVVEGTLGYTF.

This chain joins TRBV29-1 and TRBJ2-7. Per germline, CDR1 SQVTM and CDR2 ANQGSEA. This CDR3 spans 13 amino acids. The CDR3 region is CSVAGGDSYEQYF.

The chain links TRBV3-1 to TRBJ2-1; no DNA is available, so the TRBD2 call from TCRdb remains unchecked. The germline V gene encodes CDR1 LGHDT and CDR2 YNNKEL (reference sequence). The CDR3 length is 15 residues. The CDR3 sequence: CASSPSGRVYNEQFF.

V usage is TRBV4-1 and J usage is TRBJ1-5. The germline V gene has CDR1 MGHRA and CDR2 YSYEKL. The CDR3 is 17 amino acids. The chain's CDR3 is CASSQDLGLAPVQPQHF.

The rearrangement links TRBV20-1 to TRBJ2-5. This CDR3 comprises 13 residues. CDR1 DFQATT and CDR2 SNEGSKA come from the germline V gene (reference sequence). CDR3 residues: CSARDEGYETQYF.

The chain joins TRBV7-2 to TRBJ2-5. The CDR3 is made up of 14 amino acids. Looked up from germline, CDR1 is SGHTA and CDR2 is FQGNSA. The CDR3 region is CASSSRGDQETQYF. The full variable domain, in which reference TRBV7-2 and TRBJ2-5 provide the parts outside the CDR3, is GAGVSQSPSNKVTEKGKDVELRCDPISGHTALYWYRQSLGQGLEFLIYFQGNSAPDKSGLPSDRFSAERTGGSVSTLTIQRTQQEDSAVYLCASSSRGDQETQYFGPGTRLLVL.

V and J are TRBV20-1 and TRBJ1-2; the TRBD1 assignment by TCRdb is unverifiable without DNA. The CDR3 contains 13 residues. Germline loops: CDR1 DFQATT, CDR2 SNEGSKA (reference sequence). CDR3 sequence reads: CSAPGQGFDGYTF.

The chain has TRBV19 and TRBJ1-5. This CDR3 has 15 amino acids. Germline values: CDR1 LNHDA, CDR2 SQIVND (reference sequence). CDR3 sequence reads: CASSIRTVSNQPQHF.

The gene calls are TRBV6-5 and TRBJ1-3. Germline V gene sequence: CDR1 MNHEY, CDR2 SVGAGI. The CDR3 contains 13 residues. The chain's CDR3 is CASSYSPGNTIYF.

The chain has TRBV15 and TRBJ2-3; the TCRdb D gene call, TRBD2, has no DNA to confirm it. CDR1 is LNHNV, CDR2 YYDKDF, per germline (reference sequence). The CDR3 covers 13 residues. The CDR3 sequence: CATSRAGGDTQYF.

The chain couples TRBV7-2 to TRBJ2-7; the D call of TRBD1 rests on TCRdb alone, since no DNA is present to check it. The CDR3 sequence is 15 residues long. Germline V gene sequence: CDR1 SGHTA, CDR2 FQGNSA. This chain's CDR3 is CASSLGGTGRSEQYF.

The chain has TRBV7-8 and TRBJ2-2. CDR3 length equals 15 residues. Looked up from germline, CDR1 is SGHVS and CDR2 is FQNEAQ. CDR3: CASSLGSRDTGELFF.

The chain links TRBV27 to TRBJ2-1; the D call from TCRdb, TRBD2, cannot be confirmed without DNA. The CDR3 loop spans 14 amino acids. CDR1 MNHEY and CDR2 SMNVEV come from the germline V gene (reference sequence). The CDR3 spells CASSLLGVGNEQFF.

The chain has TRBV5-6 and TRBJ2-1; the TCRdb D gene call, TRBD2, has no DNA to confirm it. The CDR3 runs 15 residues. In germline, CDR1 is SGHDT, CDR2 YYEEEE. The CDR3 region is CASSPSGTGYNEQFF.

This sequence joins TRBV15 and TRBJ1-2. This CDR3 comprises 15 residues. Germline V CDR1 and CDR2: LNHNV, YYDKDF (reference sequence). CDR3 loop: CATSRESGGAYGYTF. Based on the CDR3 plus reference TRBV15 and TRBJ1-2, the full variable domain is DAMVIQNPRYQVTQFGKPVTLSCSQTLNHNVMYWYQQKSSQAPKLLFHYYDKDFNNEADTPDNFQSRRPNTSFCFLDIRSPGLGDTAMYLCATSRESGGAYGYTFGSGTRLTVV.

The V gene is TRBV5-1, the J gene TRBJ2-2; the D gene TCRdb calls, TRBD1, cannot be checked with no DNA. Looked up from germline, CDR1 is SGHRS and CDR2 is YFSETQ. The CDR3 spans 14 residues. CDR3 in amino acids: CASSPGSNTGELFF. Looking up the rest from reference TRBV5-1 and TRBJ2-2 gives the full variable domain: KAGVTQTPRYLIKTRGQQVTLSCSPISGHRSVSWYQQTPGQGLQFLFEYFSETQRNKGNFPGRFSGRQFSNSRSEMNVSTLELGDSALYLCASSPGSNTGELFFGEGSRLTVL.

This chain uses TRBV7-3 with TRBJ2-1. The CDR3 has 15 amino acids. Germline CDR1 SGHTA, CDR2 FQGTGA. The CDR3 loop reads CASSLIAVGRNEQFF.

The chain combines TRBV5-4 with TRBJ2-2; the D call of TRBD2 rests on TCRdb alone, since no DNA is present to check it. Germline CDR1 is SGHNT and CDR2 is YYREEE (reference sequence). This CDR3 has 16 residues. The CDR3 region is CASSFRERVNTGELFF.

CDR3 residues: CASTLQGAGQPQHF. V is TRBV6-1 and J is TRBJ1-5; TCRdb's D gene call, TRBD1, goes unchecked for lack of DNA. The CDR3 is 14 residues long. Germline lookup yields CDR1 MNHNS and CDR2 SASEGT.

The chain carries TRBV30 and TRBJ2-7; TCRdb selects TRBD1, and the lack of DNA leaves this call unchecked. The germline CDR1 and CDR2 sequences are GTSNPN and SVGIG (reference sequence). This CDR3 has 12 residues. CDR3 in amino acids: CAWSSTVVEQYF.

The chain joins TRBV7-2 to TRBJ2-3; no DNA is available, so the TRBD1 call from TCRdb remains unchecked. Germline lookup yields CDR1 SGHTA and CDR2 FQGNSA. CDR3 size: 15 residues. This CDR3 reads CASSLGGGATDTQYF.

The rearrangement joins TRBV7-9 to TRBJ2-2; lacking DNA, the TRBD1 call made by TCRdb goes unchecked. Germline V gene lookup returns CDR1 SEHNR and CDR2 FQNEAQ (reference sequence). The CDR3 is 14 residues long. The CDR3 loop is CASSALGGAGELFF.

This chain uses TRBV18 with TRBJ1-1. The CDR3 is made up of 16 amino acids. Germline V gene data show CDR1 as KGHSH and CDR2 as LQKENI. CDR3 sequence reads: CASSPTTGRRNTEAFF.

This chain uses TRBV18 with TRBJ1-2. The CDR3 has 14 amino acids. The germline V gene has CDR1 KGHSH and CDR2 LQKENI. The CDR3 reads CASSPGPWLGGYTF.

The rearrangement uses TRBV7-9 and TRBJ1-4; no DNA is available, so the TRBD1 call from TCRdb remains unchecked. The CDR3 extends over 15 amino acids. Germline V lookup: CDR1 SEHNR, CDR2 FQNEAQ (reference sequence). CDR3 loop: CASSLMGQGLEKLFF.

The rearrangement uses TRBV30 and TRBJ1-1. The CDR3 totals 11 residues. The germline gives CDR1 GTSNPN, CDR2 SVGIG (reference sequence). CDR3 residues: CAWSDSTEAFF.

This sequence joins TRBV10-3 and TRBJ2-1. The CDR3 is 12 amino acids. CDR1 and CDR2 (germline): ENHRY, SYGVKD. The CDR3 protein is CAISGGPNEQFF.

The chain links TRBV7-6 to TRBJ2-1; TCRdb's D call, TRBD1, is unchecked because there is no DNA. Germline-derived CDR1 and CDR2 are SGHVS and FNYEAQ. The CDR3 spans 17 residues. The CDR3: CASSPMGAASSYNEQFF.